A single sample gave rise to the 24 T cell receptor beta chains below, sequenced in a study of molecular identifiers for immune sequencing clone quantification. TCRdb analysed the PCR reads with MiXCR anew, one entry per CDR3 protein. This table has about 60,000 distinct CDR3 sequences, about 17% appearing once. Sequences were obtained from naive CD8+ T cells from blood, with Jurkat cell RNA spiked in. Documented subset: FACS-sorted CD8+CD4-CCR7+CD45RA+ naive T cells. These receptors all come from a human donor in good health. Some libraries in this study had Jurkat cell RNA spiked in.

On this clonotype: A much larger clone sits a single nucleotide away, making a read error possible. The rearrangement joins TRBV6-2 or TRBV6-3 to TRBJ2-7; D is uncertain. CDR1 is MNHEY, CDR2 SVGEGT, per germline. This CDR3 is built from 14 residues. Trimming left V 2 bases short and J 4 bases short, with 12 bases between. CDR3 loop: CASSYPRSPYEQYF. DNA of the CDR3: TGTGCCAGCAGTTACCCCCGGAGCCCGTACGAGCAGTACTTC.

In its sample, this clonotype was seen many times. This chain uses TRBV7-6 with TRBJ2-3, with a possible D match to TRBD1 (6 bases). V was trimmed by 5 bases and J by 0 bases, leaving 9 bases between them. CDR1 is SGHVS and CDR2 is FNYEAQ in the germline V gene. This CDR3 has 14 residues. CDR3 loop: CASSPRGSTDTQYF. CDR3 in DNA: TGTGCCAGCAGCCCCAGGGGAAGCACAGATACGCAGTATTTT.

Details on this clonotype: One end of the junction fails to match germline, which may point to a read error. The V call is TRBV11-2, the J call TRBJ2-1, with 9 positions matching TRBD2. The CDR3 sequence is 17 residues long. Germline V CDR1 and CDR2: SGHAT, FQNNGV. CDR3 nucleotides: TGTGCCGGCAGCTTTACCAGGAGCGGACTAGCGTGGAATGAGCAGTTCTTC. Amino acid sequence: CAGSFTRSGLAWNEQFF.

This clonotype was observed a handful of times. This chain connects TRBV2 to TRBJ2-2, with D maybe TRBD2 (5 bases). V was pared by 5 bases and J by 6 bases, with 7 bases between. The germline CDR1 and CDR2 sequences are SNHLY and FYNNEI. The CDR3 sequence is 12 residues long. The CDR3 loop is CASSSGSGELFF. The DNA for the CDR3 is TGTGCCAGCAGTAGCGGCTCCGGGGAGCTGTTTTTT.

With respect to this clonotype: This clone may be a read error of a much larger clone one base away. The chain couples TRBV6-5 to TRBJ1-4, with D possibly TRBD1 on 6 matching bases. Looked up from germline, CDR1 is MNHEY and CDR2 is SVGAGI. CDR3 size: 14 residues. The chain's CDR3 is CASKRGTTNEKMFF. The CDR3 bases are TGTGCCAGCAAACGAGGGACAACTAATGAAAAAATGTTTTTT.

The chain has TRBV4-2 and TRBJ2-2; D unclear. CDR3 length equals 15 residues. Per the germline V gene, CDR1 is LGHNA and CDR2 is YNFKEQ. The V and J ends lost 0 bases and 5 bases respectively, with 10 bases between them. The CDR3, as DNA: TGTGCCAGCAGCCAAGAGGTTGGGGATACCGGGGAGCTGTTTTTT. This encodes CASSQEVGDTGELFF.

The chain is built from TRBV13 and TRBJ2-2; D remains unclear. In germline, CDR1 is PRHDT, CDR2 FYEKMQ (reference sequence). The CDR3 runs 16 residues. V was trimmed by 3 bases and J by 1 base, leaving 12 bases between them. The CDR3 is CASSFSARMNTGELFF. CDR3 DNA sequence: TGTGCCAGCAGCTTCTCAGCGAGGATGAACACCGGGGAGCTGTTTTTT.

This clonotype showed up just a few times. The chain recombines TRBV12-3 or TRBV12-4 with TRBJ2-2; maybe TRBD2 (6 bases). V was shortened by 8 bases and J by 0 bases, with 16 bases between the two germline ends. The CDR3 extends over 16 amino acids. The CDR3 DNA is TGTGCCAGCCTGCTAACGGGCGGGACGAACACCGGGGAGCTGTTTTTT. Amino acid sequence: CASLLTGGTNTGELFF.

In its sample, this clonotype was seen many times. This rearrangement joins TRBV27 to TRBJ1-1; a weak D match, TRBD1 (5 bases). With 5 bases removed from V and 1 base from J, the gap between germline ends came to 5 bases. CDR3 size: 12 residues. Germline values: CDR1 MNHEY, CDR2 SMNVEV (reference sequence). Written as DNA, the CDR3 is TGTGCCAGCAGTCAGGGGAACACTGAAGCTTTCTTT. Protein: CASSQGNTEAFF.

A note on this clonotype: A much bigger clone sits one base away, suggesting this may be a read error. V and J are TRBV12-3 or TRBV12-4 and TRBJ2-3, with D unresolved. The assigned J gene may be wrong: the sequence end matches TRBJ1-5 better. The CDR3 spans 14 residues. CDR3 sequence: CASSLALFTDTQHF. CDR3 coding DNA: TGTGCCAGCAGTTTAGCCTTATTCACAGATACGCAGCATTTT.

Ten or more counts support this clonotype. The rearrangement joins TRBV24-1 to TRBJ2-6; D might be TRBD1 (5 bases). Trimming shortened V by 7 bases and J by 0 bases, and 9 bases separated the two germline ends. Germline V gene data show CDR1 as KGHDR and CDR2 as SFDVKD. The CDR3 length is 15 residues. The CDR3, as DNA: TGTGCCACCAGCGCGACAGTCTCTGGGGCCAACGTCCTGACTTTC. Translated: CATSATVSGANVLTF.

This clonotype was seen ten or more times. The V call is TRBV20-1, the J call TRBJ2-3, with 7 bases lining up with TRBD2. This CDR3 is 15 amino acids long. The germline V gene has CDR1 DFQATT and CDR2 SNEGSKA (reference sequence). V lost 1 base, J lost 2 bases, and 6 bases stayed unmatched. CDR3 DNA sequence: TGCAGTGCTAGAGCCAGCGGGGATCCCACAGATACGCAGTATTTT. Amino acids: CSARASGDPTDTQYF.

In this sample, this clonotype turned up many times. This chain links TRBV2 with TRBJ2-7; D uncertain. Trimming shortened V by 8 bases and J by 3 bases, and 14 bases separated the two germline ends. This CDR3 is 13 amino acids long. Germline V gene sequence: CDR1 SNHLY, CDR2 FYNNEI. In DNA form, the CDR3 reads TGTGCCAGCGAAGCCCCGGTTGGCTACGAGCAGTACTTC. As protein: CASEAPVGYEQYF.

This chain connects TRBV4-1 to TRBJ2-1, with 11 bases matching TRBD2. Germline CDR1 and CDR2: MGHRA and YSYEKL. V shed 2 bases and J 2 bases; nucleotides not matched to a gene: 5. The CDR3 is 17 amino acids. The CDR3 sequence is CASSQKTSGGTYNEQFF. The CDR3 DNA sequence: TGCGCCAGCAGCCAAAAAACTAGCGGGGGTACCTACAATGAGCAGTTCTTC.

J is TRBJ1-1 and V is TRBV6-6, with D hard to call. CDR1 is MNHNY, CDR2 SVGAGI, per germline (reference sequence). The CDR3 sequence is 12 residues long. The V end lost 2 bases, the J end lost 6 bases, and 7 bases lay between the germline ends. In DNA, the CDR3 is TGTGCCAGCAGTTACGGCGCCTCTGAAGCTTTCTTT. Amino acids: CASSYGASEAFF.

The chain is built from TRBV15 and TRBJ2-7; D possibly corresponds to TRBD1 (6 bases). Looked up from germline, CDR1 is LNHNV and CDR2 is YYDKDF (reference sequence). This CDR3 is built from 14 residues. V lost 8 bases, J lost 4 bases, and 18 bases lay in between. CDR3 amino acids: CATSPGTTEYEQYF. The CDR3 DNA is TGTGCCACCTCTCCTGGGACAACTGAATACGAGCAGTACTTC.

This clonotype has more than one count but fewer than ten. The chain combines TRBV28 with TRBJ2-1; D might be TRBD2 (5 bases). This CDR3 comprises 12 residues. Trimming took 3 bases from V and 8 from J, leaving 8 bases between them. CDR1 MDHEN and CDR2 SYDVKM come from the germline V gene. This CDR3 is CASSFPGYEQFF. CDR3 DNA: TGTGCCAGCAGTTTCCCGGGGTATGAGCAGTTCTTC.

Comments on this clonotype: A read error may explain this, as a much larger clone is one base away. The chain combines TRBV30 with TRBJ1-1, with D unresolved. This CDR3 comprises 13 residues. V was cut by 2 bases and J by 1 base, with 8 bases left in between. Germline assignment: CDR1 GTSNPN and CDR2 SVGIG (reference sequence). Here the CDR3 DNA reads TGTGCCTGGAGTTGGTATTCGAACACTGAAGCTTTCTTT. It is translated as CAWSWYSNTEAFF.

This clonotype has only a few counts. A much larger clonotype is one base distant, so this may be a read error. The rearrangement links TRBV2 to TRBJ2-7, with 8 bases that match TRBD2. V lost 0 bases, J lost 5 bases, and 12 bases stayed unmatched. The CDR3 length is 17 residues. CDR1 and CDR2 (germline): SNHLY, FYNNEI. CDR3 in amino acids: CASSEALPSGRRNEQYF. CDR3 sequence (DNA): TGTGCCAGCAGTGAAGCGCTACCGAGCGGGAGAAGGAACGAGCAGTACTTC.

This clonotype counts as medium-sized. The chain employs TRBV29-1 and TRBJ2-3; 7 nucleotides agree with TRBD2. The V and J ends lost 4 bases and 10 bases, in that order; junction bases with no gene match: 14. CDR1 and CDR2 from the germline V gene are SQVTM and ANQGSEA. This CDR3 has 14 amino acids. The CDR3 reads CSVGLPSGGWAQYF. The CDR3 coding sequence is TGCAGCGTTGGCCTGCCTAGCGGTGGTTGGGCGCAGTATTTT.

This clonotype was detected many times. The rearrangement uses TRBV29-1 and TRBJ2-5; D is perhaps TRBD1 (7 bases). V shed 7 bases and J shed 1 base, with 22 bases lying between them. Germline CDR1 is SQVTM and CDR2 is ANQGSEA. CDR3 size: 16 residues. CDR3 loop: CSGSTTGTWLQETQYF. In DNA form, the CDR3 reads TGCAGCGGCAGTACGACAGGGACTTGGCTCCAAGAGACCCAGTACTTC.

Regarding this clonotype: A read error may account for a junction end that differs from germline. This chain uses TRBV11-2 with TRBJ1-1; tentative D call: TRBD1 (5 bases). CDR3 size: 13 residues. The germline V gene encodes CDR1 SGHAT and CDR2 FQNNGV. CDR3 region: CASSPYHGAEALF. The DNA of the CDR3 is TGTGCCAGCAGCCCCTACCATGGGGCTGAAGCTCTCTTT.

This clonotype showed up many times. At one boundary the junction diverges from the germline segment, which might be a read error. The rearrangement uses TRBV30 and TRBJ1-4; 8 bases line up with TRBD1. Germline-derived CDR1 and CDR2 are GTSNPN and SVGIG (reference sequence). The CDR3 has 14 amino acids. The CDR3 loop is CAWSDQGAWEKPFF. CDR3 nucleotides: TGTGCCTGGAGTGATCAGGGGGCTTGGGAAAAACCGTTTTTT.

This clonotype showed up many times. The chain has TRBV7-2 and TRBJ2-7; D might be TRBD2 (6 bases). This CDR3 is 13 amino acids long. The germline gives CDR1 SGHTA, CDR2 FQGNSA. Deletions cut 7 bases from V and 0 bases from J, with 10 bases between. CDR3 region: CASIGGDSYEQYF. The CDR3 bases are TGTGCCAGCATTGGCGGGGACTCCTACGAGCAGTACTTC.